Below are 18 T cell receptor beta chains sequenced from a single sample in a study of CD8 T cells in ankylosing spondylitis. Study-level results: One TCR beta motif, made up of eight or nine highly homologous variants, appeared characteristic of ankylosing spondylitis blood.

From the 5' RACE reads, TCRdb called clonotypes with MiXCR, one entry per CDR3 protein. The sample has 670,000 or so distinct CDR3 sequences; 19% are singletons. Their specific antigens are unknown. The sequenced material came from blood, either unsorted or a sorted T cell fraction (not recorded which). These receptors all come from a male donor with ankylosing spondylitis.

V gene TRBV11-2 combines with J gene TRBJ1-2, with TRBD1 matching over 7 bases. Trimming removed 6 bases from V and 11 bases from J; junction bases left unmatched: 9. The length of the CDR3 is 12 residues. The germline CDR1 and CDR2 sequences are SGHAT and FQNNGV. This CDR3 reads CASRSRQGGYTF. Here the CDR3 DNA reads TGTGCCAGCAGATCCCGACAGGGTGGTTACACCTTC. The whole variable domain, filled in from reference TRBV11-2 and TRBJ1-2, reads EAGVAQSPRYKIIEKRQSVAFWCNPISGHATLYWYQQILGQGPKLLIQFQNNGVVDDSQLPKDRFSAERLKGVDSTLKIQPAKLEDSAVYLCASRSRQGGYTFGSGTRLTVV.

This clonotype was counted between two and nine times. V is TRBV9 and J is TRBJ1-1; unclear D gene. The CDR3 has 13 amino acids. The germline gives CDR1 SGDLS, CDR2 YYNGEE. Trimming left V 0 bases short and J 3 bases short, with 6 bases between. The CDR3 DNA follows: TGTGCCAGCAGCGTAGCTGGGGACACTGAAGCTTTCTTT. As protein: CASSVAGDTEAFF. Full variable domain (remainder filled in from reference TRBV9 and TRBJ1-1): DSGVTQTPKHLITATGQRVTLRCSPRSGDLSVYWYQQSLDQGLQFLIQYYNGEERAKGNILERFSAQQFPDLHSELNLSSLELGDSALYFCASSVAGDTEAFFGQGTRLTVV.

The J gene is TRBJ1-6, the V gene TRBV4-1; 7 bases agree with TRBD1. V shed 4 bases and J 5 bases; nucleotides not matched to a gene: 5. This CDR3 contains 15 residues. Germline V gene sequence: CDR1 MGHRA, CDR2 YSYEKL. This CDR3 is CASSPEGTDNSPLHF. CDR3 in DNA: TGCGCCAGCAGCCCAGAGGGGACAGATAATTCACCCCTCCACTTT.

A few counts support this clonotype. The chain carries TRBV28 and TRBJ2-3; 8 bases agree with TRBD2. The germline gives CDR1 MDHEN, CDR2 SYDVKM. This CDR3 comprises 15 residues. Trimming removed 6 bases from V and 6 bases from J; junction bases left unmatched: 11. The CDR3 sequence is CASRPGGSGGDTQYF. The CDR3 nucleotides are TGTGCCAGCAGACCCGGAGGGTCGGGAGGGGATACGCAGTATTTT.

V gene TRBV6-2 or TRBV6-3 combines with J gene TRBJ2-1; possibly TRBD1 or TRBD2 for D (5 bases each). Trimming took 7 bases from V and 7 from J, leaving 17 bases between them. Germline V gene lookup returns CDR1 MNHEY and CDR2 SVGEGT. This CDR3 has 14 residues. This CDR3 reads CASTRAVRENEQFF. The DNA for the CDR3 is TGTGCCAGCACCAGGGCCGTCAGGGAGAATGAGCAGTTCTTC.

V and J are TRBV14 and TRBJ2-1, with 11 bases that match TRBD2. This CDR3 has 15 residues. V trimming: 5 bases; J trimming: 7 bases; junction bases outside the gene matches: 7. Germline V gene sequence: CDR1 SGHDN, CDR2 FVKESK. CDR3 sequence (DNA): TGTGCCAGCAGCGTACAACTAGCGGGAGCGAATGAGCAGTTCTTC. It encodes CASSVQLAGANEQFF.

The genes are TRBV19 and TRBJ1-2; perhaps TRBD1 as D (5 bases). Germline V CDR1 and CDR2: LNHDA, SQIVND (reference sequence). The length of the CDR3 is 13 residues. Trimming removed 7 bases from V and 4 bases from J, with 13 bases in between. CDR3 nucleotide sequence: TGTGCCAGTAACTCGTGGGGCCTCTATGGCTACACCTTC. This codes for CASNSWGLYGYTF.

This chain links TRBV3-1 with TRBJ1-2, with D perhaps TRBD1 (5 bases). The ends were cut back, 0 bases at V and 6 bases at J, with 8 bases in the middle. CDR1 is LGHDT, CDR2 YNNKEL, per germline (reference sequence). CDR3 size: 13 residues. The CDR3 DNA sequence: TGTGCCAGCAGCCAAGAGGTCAGGGATGGCTACACCTTC. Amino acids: CASSQEVRDGYTF.

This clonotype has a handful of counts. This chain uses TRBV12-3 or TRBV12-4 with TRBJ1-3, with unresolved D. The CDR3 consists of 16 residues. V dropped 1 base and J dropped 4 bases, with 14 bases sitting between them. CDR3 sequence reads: CASSLGVRRSGNTIYF. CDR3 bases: TGTGCCAGCAGTTTAGGTGTCCGGAGGTCCGGAAACACCATATATTTT.

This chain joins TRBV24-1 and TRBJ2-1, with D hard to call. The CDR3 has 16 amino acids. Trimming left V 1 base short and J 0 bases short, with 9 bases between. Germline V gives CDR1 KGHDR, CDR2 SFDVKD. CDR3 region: CATSDFAAASYNEQFF. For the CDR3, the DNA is TGTGCCACCAGTGATTTCGCGGCTGCCTCCTACAATGAGCAGTTCTTC.

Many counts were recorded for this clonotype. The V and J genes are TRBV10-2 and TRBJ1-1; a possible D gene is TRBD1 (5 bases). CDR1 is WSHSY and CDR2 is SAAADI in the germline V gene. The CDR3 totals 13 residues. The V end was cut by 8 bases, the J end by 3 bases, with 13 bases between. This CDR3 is CASGPGWHTEAFF. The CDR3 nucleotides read TGCGCCAGCGGACCAGGGTGGCACACTGAAGCTTTCTTT.

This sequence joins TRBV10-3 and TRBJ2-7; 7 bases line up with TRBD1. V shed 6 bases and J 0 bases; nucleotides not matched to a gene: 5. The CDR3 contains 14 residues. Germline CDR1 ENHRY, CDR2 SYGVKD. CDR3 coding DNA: TGTGCCATCAGCCCAGGGGGAACCTCCTACGAGCAGTACTTC. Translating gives CAISPGGTSYEQYF.

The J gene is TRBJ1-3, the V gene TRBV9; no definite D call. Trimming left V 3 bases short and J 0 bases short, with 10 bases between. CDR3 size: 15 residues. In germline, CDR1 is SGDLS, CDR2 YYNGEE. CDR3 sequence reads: CASSGAASSGNTIYF. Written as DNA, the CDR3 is TGTGCCAGCAGCGGGGCGGCTAGCTCTGGAAACACCATATATTTT.

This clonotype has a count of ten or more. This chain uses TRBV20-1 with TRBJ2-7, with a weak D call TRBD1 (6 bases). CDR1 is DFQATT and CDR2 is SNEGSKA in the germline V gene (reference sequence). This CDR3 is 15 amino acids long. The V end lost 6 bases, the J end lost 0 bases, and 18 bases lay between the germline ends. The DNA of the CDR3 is TGCAGTGCAACCTTGGGGGCGGGCCTCTCCTACGAGCAGTACTTC. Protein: CSATLGAGLSYEQYF.

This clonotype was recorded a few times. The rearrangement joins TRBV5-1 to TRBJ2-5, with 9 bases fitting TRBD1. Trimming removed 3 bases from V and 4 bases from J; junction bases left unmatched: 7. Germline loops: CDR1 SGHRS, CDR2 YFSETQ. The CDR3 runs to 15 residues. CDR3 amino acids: CASSSGGQGRETQYF. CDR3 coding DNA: TGCGCCAGCAGCTCTGGCGGACAGGGGAGAGAGACCCAGTACTTC.

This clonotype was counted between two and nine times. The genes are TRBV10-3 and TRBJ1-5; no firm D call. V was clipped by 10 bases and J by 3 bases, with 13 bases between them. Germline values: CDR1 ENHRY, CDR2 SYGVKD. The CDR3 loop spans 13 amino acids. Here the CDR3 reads CATTSGVNQPQHF. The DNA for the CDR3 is TGTGCCACGACAAGCGGCGTCAATCAGCCCCAGCATTTT.

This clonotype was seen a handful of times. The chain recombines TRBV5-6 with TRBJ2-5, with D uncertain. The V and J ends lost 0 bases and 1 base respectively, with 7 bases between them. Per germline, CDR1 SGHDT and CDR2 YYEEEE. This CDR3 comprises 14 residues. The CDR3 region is CASSLASPQETQYF. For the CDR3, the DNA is TGTGCCAGCAGCTTGGCGTCACCCCAAGAGACCCAGTACTTC.

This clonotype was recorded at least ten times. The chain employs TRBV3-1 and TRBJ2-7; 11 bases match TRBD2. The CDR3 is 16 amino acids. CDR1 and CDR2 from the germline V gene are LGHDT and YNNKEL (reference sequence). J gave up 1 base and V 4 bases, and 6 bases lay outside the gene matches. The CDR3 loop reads CASSRHLAGGSYEQYF. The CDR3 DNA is TGTGCCAGCAGCCGACACCTAGCGGGAGGTTCCTACGAGCAGTACTTC.